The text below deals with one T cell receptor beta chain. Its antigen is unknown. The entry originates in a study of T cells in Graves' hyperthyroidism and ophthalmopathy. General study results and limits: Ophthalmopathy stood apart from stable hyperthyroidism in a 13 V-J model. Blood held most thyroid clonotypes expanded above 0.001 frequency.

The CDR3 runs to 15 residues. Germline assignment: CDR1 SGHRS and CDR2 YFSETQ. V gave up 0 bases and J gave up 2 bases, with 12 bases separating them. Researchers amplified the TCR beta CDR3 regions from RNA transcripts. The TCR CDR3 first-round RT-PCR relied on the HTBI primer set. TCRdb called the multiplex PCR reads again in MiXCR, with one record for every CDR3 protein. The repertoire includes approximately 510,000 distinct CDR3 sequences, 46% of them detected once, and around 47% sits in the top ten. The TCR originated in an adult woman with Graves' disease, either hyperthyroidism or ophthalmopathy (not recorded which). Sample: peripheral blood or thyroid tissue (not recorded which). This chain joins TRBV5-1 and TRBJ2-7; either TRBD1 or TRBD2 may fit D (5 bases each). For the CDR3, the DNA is TGCGCCAGCAGCTTGGTCCAACGAGGGGCCTACGAGCAGTACTTC. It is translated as CASSLVQRGAYEQYF.